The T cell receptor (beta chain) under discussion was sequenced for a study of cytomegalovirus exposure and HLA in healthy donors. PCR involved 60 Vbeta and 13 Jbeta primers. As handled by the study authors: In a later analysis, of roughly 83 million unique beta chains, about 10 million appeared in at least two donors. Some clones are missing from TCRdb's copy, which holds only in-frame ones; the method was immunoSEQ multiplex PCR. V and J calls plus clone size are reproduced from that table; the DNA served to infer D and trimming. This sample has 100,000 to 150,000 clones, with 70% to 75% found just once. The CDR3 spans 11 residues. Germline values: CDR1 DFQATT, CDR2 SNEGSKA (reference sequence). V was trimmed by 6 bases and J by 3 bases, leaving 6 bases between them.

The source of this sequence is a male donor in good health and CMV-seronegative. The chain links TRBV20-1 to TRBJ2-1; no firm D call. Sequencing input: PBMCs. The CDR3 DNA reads TGCAGTGCCGAGGACTACAATGAGCAGTTCTTC. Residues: CSAEDYNEQFF.